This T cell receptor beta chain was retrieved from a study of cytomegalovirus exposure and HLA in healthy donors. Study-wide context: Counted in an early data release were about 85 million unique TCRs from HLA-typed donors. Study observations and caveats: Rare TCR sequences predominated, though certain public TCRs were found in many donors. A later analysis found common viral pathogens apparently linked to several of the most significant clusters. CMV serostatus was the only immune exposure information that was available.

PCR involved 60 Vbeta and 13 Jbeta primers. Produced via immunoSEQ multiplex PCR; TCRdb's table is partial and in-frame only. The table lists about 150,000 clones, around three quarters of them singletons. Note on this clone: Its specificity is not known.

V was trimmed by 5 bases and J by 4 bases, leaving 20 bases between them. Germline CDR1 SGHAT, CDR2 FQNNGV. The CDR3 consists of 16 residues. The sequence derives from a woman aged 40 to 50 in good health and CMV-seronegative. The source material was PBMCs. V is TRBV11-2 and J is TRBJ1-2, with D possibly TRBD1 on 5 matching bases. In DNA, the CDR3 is TGTGCCAGCAGCCCCCGCGGGAGGGGTTTTGGCTATGGCTACACCTTC. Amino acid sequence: CASSPRGRGFGYGYTF.